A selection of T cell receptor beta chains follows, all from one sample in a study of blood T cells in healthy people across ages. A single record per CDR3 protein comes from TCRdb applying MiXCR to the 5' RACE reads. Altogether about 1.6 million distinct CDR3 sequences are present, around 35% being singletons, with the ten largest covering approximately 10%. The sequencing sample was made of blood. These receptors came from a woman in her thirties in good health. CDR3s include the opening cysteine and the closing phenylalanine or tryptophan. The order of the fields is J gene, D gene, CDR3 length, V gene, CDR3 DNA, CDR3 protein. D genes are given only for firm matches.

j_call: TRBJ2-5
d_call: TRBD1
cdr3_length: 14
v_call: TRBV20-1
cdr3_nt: TGCAGTGCTAGGGACGACAGGGGGCTTAGGGAGCAGTACTTC
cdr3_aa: CSARDDRGLREQYF

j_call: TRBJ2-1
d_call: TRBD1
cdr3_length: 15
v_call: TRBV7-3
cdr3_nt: TGTGCCAGCAGCTTCCCGGGACAGGGGAACAATGAGCAGTTCTTC
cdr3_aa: CASSFPGQGNNEQFF

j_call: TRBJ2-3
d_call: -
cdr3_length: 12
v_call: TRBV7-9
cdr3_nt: TGTGCCAGCAGCGCAGACATAGATACGCAGTATTTT
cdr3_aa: CASSADIDTQYF

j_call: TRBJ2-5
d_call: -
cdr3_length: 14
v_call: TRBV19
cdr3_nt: TGTGCCAGCTCCTTGGTCTTCCCGGGGGAGACCCAGTACTTC
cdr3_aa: CASSLVFPGETQYF

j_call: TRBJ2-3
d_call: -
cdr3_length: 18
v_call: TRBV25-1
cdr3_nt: TGTGCCAGCAGTGATATAGGACCTACGGGTATTTTGTCAGATACGCAGTATTTT
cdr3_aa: CASSDIGPTGILSDTQYF

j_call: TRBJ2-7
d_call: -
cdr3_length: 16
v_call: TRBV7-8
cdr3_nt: TGTACCAGCAGCTTATATGTACAGGAGAGCTCCTACGAGCAGTACTTC
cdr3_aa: CTSSLYVQESSYEQYF

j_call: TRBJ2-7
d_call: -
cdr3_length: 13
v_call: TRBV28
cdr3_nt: TGTGCCAGCAGTACCACCTTATATCCGGAGCGGTACTTT
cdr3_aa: CASSTTLYPERYF

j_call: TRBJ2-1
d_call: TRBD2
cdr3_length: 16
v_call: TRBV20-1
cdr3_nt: TGCAGTGCTAGACTTTTAGCGGGACAATCCTACAATAAGCAGTTCTTC
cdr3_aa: CSARLLAGQSYNKQFF

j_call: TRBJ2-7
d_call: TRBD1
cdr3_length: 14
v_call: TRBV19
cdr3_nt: TGTGCCAGTAGTGTCTGGACAGGCGGCTACGAGCAGTACTTC
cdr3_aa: CASSVWTGGYEQYF

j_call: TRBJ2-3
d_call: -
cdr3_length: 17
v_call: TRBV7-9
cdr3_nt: TGTGCCAGCAGCTTAGAAGTGAGGGGATTGACCACAGATACGCAGTATTTT
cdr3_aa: CASSLEVRGLTTDTQYF

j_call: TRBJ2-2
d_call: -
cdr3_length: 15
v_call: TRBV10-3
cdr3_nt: TGTGCCATCAGTGAGTCGAGAGGGGTTCCCGGGGAGCTGTTTTTT
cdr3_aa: CAISESRGVPGELFF

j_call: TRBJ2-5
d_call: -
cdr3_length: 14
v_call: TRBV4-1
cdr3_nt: TGCGCCCGCAGCCTAGCAGCGGGTTTAGAGACCCAGTACTTC
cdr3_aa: CARSLAAGLETQYF